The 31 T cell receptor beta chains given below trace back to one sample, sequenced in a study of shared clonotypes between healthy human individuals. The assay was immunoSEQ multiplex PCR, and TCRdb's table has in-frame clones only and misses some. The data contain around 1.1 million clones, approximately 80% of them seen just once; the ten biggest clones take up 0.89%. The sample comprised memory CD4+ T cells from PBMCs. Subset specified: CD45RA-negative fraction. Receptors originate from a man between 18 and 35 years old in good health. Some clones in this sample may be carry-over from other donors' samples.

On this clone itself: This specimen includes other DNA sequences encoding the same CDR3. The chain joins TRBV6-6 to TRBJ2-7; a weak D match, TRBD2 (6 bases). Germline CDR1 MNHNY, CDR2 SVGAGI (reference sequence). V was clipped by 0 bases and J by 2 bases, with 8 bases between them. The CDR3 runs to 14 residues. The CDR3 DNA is TGTGCCAGCAGTTACTCGGAGGGCGCCTACGAGCAGTACTTC. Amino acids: CASSYSEGAYEQYF.

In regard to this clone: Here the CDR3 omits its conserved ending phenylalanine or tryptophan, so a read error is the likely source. The CDR3 bases are TGCGCCAGCAGCATGCGGACAGGGGGCGCGGGATCCACCGTGGAGCTGTTTCTT. This codes for CASSMRTGGAGSTVELFL. V usage is TRBV4-1 and J usage is TRBJ2-2; TRBD1 agrees at 11 bases. Germline CDR1 and CDR2: MGHRA and YSYEKL. This CDR3 has 18 residues.

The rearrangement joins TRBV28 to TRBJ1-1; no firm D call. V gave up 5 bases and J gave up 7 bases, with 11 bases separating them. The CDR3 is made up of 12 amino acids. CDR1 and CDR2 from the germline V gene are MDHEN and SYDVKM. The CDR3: CASSLTRNEAFF. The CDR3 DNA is TGTGCCAGCAGTCTGACGCGGAATGAAGCTTTCTTT.

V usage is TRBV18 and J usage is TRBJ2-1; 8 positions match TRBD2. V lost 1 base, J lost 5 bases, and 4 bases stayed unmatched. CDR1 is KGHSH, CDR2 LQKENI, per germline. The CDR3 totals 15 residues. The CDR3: CASSPRSLADNEQFF. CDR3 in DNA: TGTGCCAGCTCACCACGGTCACTAGCGGACAATGAGCAGTTCTTC. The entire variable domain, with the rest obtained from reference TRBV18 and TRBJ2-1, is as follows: NAGVMQNPRHLVRRRGQEARLRCSPMKGHSHVYWYRQLPEEGLKFMVYLQKENIIDESGMPKERFSAEFPKEGPSILRIQQVVRGDSAAYFCASSPRSLADNEQFFGPGTRLTVL.

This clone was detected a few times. The CDR3, as DNA: TGCGCCAGCAGCGGGCTAGCGGGCCCCCAAGAGACCCAGTACTTC. Translating gives CASSGLAGPQETQYF. V gene TRBV5-1 combines with J gene TRBJ2-5; 8 positions match TRBD2. CDR1 is SGHRS, CDR2 YFSETQ, per germline. This CDR3 region has 15 residues. V dropped 4 bases and J dropped 1; count of bases not matched to a gene: 6.

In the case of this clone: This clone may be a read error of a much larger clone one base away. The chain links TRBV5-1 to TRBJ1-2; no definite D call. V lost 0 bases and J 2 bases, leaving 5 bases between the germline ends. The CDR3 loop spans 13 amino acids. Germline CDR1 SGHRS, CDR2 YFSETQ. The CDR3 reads CASSLEQNYGYTF. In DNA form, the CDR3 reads TGCGCCAGCAGCTTGGAACAGAACTATGGCTACACCTTC. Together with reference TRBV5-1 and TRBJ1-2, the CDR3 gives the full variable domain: KAGVTQTPRYLIKTRGQQVTLSCSPISGHRSVSWYQQTPGQGLQFLFEYFSETQRNKGNFPGRFSGRQFSNSRSEMNVSTLELGDSALYLCASSLEQNYGYTFGSGTRLTVV.

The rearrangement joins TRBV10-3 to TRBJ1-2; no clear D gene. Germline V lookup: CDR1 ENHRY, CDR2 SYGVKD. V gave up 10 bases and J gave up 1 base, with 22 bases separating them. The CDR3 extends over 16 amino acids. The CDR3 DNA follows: TGTGCCACCCGCCCGGCGACTGAAATAGTTAACTATGGCTACACCTTC. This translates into CATRPATEIVNYGYTF.

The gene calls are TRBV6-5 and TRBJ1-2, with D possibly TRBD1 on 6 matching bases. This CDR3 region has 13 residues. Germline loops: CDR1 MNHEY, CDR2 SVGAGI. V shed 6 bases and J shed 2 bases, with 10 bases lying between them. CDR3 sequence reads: CASRETGNYGYTF. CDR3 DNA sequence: TGTGCCAGCAGGGAAACAGGGAACTATGGCTACACCTTC.

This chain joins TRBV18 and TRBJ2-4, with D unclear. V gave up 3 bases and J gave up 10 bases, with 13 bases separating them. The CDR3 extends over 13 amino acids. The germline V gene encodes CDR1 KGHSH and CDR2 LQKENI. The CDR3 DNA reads TGTGCCAGCTCACCCGGCTTCAGGCGGATTCAGTACTTC. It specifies CASSPGFRRIQYF.

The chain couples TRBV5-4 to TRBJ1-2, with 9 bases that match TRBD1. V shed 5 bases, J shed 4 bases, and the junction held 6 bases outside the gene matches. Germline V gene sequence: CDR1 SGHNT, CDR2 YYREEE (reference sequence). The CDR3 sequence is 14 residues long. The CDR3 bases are TGTGCCAGCAGAAATATGGGACAGGGCTATGGCTACACCTTC. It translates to CASRNMGQGYGYTF.

The CDR3 DNA reads as TGTGCCAGCAGCCACGCCTCGACAGGCTACACCTTC. Its translation: CASSHASTGYTF. The V call is TRBV11-1, the J call TRBJ1-2, with D hard to call. The germline CDR1 and CDR2 sequences are SGHAT and FQDESV (reference sequence). The CDR3 spans 12 residues. Trimming removed 5 bases at V and 8 bases at J, with 12 bases between. The full variable domain, completed using reference TRBV11-1 and TRBJ1-2, is EAEVAQSPRYKITEKSQAVAFWCDPISGHATLYWYRQILGQGPELLVQFQDESVVDDSQLPKDRFSAERLKGVDSTLKIQPAELGDSAMYLCASSHASTGYTFGSGTRLTVV.

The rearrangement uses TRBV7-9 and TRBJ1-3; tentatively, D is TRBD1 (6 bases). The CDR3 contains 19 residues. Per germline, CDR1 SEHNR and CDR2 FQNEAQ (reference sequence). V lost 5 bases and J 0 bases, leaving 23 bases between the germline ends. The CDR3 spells CASSTFRQAPPFSGNTIYF. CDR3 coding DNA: TGTGCCAGCAGCACCTTTCGACAGGCTCCACCGTTCTCTGGAAACACCATATATTTT.

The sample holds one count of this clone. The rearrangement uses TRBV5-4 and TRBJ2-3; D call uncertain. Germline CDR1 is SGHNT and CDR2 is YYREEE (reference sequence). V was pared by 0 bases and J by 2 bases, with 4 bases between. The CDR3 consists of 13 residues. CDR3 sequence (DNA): TGTGCCAGCAGCTTGGGATTCACAGATACGCAGTATTTT. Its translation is CASSLGFTDTQYF.

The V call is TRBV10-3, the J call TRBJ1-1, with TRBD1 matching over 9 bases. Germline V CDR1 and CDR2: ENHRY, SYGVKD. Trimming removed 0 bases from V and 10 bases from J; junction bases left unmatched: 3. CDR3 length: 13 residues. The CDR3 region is CAISESTGGRAFF. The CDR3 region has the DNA TGTGCCATCAGTGAGTCAACAGGGGGCAGAGCTTTCTTT.

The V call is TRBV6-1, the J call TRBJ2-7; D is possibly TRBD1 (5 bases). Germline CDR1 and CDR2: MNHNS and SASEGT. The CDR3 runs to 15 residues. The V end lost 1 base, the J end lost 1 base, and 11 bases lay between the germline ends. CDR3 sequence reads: CASSEGWGESYEQYF. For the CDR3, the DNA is TGTGCCAGCAGTGAAGGTTGGGGCGAATCCTACGAGCAGTACTTC.

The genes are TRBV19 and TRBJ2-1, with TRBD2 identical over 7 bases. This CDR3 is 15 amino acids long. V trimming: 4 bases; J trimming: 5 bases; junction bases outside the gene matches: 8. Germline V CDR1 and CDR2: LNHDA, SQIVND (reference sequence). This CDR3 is CASSRGGLGDNEQFF. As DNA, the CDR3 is TGTGCCAGTAGTAGGGGTGGACTAGGGGACAATGAGCAGTTCTTC.

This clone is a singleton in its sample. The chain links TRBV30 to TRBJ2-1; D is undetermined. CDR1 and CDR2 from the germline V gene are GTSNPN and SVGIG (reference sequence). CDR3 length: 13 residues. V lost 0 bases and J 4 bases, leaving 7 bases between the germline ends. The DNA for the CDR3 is TGTGCCTGGAGTGTACACGGATACAATGAGCAGTTCTTC. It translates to CAWSVHGYNEQFF.

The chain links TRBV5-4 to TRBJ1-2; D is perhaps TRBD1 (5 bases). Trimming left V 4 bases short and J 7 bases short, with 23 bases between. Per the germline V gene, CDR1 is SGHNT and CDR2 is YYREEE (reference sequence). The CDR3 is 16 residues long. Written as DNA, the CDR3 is TGTGCCAGCAGCCGGGGGTGGGGTGACGGGACTGGTGGCTACACCTTC. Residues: CASSRGWGDGTGGYTF. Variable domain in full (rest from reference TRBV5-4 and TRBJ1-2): ETGVTQSPTHLIKTRGQQVTLRCSSQSGHNTVSWYQQALGQGPQFIFQYYREEENGRGNFPPRFSGLQFPNYSSELNVNALELDDSALYLCASSRGWGDGTGGYTFGSGTRLTVV.

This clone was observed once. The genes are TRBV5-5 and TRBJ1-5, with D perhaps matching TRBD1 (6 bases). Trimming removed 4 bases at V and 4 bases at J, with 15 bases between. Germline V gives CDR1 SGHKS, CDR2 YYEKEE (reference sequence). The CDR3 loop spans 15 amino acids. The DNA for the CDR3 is TGTGCCAGCAGCCTAACGACAGGCTCGAATCAGCCCCAGCATTTT. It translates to CASSLTTGSNQPQHF.

CDR3: CASSTKDRDTGELFF. The CDR3 DNA is TGTGCCAGTAGTACTAAAGACAGGGACACCGGGGAGCTGTTTTTT. This rearrangement joins TRBV19 to TRBJ2-2; 7 positions agree with TRBD1. The germline V gene has CDR1 LNHDA and CDR2 SQIVND (reference sequence). The CDR3 sequence is 15 residues long. V was pared by 4 bases and J by 3 bases, with 5 bases of the junction left unmatched.

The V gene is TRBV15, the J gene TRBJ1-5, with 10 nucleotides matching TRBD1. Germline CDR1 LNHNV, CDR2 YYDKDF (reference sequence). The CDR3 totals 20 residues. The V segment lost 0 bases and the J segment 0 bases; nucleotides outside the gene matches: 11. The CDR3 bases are TGTGCCACCAGCAGAGATGGGGGACAGGGGCCATGGGATAGCAATCAGCCCCAGCATTTT. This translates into CATSRDGGQGPWDSNQPQHF.

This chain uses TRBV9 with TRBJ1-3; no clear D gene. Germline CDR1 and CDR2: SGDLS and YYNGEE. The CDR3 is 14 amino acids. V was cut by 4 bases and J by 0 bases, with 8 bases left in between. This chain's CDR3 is CASSSTYSGNTIYF. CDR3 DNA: TGTGCCAGCAGCTCTACCTACTCTGGAAACACCATATATTTT.

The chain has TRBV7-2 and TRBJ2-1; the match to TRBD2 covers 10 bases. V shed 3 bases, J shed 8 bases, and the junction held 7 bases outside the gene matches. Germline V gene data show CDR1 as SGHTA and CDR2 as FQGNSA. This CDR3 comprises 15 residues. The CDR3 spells CASSFLSSGGDEQFF. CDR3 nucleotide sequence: TGTGCCAGCAGCTTTTTGTCTAGCGGGGGCGATGAGCAGTTCTTC. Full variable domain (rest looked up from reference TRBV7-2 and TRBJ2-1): GAGVSQSPSNKVTEKGKDVELRCDPISGHTALYWYRQSLGQGLEFLIYFQGNSAPDKSGLPSDRFSAERTGGSVSTLTIQRTQQEDSAVYLCASSFLSSGGDEQFFGPGTRLTVL.

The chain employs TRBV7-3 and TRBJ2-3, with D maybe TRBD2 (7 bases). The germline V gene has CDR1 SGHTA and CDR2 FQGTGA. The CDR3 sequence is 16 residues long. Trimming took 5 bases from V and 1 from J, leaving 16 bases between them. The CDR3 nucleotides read TGTGCCAGCAGCCAAAACGGGGGGCTAGGCACAGATACGCAGTATTTT. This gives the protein CASSQNGGLGTDTQYF.

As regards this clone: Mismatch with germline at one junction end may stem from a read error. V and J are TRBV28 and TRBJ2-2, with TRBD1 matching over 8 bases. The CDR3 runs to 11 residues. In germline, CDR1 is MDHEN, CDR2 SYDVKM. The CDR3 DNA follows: TGTACCAGCAGCGGACAGGGCGAGCTGTTTTTT. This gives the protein CTSSGQGELFF.

The DNA of the CDR3 is TGTGCCGCTCGAAGCCTGGGGGCGAGAACTGAAGCTTTCTTT. Translating gives CAARSLGARTEAFF. V is TRBV30 and J is TRBJ1-1, with D possibly matching TRBD1 (6 bases). CDR1 GTSNPN and CDR2 SVGIG come from the germline V gene (reference sequence). The CDR3 length is 14 residues. V was cut by 8 bases and J by 5 bases, with 21 bases left in between.

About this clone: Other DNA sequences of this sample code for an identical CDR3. In DNA, the CDR3 is TGTGCCAGCATCAAAGACCGGCAAGAGACCCAGTACTTC. Its protein is CASIKDRQETQYF. The V and J genes are TRBV2 and TRBJ2-5; no clear D. The CDR3 runs to 13 residues. Germline V gene lookup returns CDR1 SNHLY and CDR2 FYNNEI. With 7 bases removed from V and 2 bases from J, the gap between germline ends came to 11 bases.

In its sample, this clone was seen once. The CDR3 region is CASGQYYGYTF. CDR3 nucleotides: TGTGCCAGCGGACAGTACTATGGCTACACCTTC. The chain carries TRBV6-1 and TRBJ1-2; D might be TRBD1 (6 bases). The germline CDR1 and CDR2 sequences are MNHNS and SASEGT. There are 11 residues in the CDR3. The V end lost 8 bases, the J end lost 3 bases, and 7 bases lay between the germline ends.

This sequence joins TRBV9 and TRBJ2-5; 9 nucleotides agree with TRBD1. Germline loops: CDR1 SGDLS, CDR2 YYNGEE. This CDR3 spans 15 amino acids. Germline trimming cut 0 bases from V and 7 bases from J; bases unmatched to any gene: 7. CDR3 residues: CASSVGGQGGWTQYF. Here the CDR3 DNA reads TGTGCCAGCAGCGTAGGGGGACAGGGCGGTTGGACCCAGTACTTC.

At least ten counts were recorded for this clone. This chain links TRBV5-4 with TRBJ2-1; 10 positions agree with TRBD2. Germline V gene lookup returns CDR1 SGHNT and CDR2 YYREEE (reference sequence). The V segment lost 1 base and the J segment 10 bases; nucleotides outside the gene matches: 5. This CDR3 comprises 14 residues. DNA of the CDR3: TGTGCCAGCAGCTTGTCACTAGCGGGATTGGAGCAGTTCTTC. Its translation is CASSLSLAGLEQFF.

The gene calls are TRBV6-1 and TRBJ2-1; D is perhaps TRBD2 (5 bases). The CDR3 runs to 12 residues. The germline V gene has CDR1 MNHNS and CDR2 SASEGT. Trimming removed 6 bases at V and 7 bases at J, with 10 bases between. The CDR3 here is CASRGDLNEQFF. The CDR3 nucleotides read TGTGCCAGCAGGGGAGACCTGAATGAGCAGTTCTTC.